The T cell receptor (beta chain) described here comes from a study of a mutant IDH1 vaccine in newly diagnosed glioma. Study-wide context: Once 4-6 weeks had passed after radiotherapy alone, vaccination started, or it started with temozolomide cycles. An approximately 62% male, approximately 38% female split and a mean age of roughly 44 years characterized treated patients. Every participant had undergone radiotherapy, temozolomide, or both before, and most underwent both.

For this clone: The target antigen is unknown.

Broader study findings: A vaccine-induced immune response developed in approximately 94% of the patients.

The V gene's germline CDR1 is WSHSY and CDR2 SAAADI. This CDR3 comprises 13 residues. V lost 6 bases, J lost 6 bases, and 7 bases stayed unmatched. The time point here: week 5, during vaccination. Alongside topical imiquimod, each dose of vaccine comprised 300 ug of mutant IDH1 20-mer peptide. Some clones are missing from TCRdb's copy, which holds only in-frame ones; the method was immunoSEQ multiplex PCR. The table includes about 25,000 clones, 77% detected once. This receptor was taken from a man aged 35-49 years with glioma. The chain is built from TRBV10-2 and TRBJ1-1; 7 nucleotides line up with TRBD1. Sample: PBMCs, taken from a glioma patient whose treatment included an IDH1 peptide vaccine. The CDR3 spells CASRSTGYPEAFF. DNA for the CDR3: TGCGCCAGCAGGTCGACAGGGTATCCTGAAGCTTTCTTT.